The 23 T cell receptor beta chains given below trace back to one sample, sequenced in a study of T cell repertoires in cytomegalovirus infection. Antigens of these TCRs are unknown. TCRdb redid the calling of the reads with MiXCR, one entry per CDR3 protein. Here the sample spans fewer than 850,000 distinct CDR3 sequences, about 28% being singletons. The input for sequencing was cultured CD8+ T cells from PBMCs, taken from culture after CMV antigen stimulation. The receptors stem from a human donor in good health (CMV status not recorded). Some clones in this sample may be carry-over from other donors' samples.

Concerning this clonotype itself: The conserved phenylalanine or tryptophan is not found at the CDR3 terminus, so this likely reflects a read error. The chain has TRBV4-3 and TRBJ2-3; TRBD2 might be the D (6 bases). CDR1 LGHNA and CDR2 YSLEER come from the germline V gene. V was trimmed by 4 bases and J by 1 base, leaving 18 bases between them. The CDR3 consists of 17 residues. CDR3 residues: CASSPTSGQRGTDTQYI. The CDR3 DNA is TGCGCCAGCAGCCCTACCAGTGGTCAGCGGGGCACAGATACGCAGTATATT.

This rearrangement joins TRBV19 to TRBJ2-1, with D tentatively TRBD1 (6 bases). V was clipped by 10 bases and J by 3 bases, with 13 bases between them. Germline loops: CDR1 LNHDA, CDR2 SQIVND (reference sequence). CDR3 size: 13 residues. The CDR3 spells CATSLDSYNEQFF. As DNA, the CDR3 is TGTGCCACTTCCCTGGACAGCTACAATGAGCAGTTCTTC.

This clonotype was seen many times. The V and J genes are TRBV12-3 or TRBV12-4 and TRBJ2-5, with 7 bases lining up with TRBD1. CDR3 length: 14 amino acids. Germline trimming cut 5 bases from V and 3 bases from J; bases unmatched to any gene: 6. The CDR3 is CASSPPGTEETQYF. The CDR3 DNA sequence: TGTGCCAGCAGTCCTCCCGGGACAGAAGAGACCCAGTACTTC.

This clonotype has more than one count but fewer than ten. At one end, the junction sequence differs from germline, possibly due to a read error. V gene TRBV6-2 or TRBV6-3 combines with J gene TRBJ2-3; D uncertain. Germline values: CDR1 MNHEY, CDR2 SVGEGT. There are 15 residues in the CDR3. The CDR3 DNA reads TGTGCCAGCAGTTACTCGATCGGTGGACCAAGCCTCCACGCTTTT. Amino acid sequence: CASSYSIGGPSLHAF.

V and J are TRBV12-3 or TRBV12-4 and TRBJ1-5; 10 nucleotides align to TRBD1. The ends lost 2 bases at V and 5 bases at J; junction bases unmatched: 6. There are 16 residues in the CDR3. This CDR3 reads CASSLIIGTGDQPQHF. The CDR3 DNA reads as TGTGCCAGCAGTTTAATTATCGGGACAGGGGATCAGCCCCAGCATTTT.

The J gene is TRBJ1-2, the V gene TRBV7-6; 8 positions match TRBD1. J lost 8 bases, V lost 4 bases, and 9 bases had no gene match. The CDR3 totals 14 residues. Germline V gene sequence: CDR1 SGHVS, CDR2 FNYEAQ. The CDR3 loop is CASSSPDRGGGYTF. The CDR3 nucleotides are TGTGCCAGCAGCTCACCTGACAGGGGTGGAGGCTACACCTTC.

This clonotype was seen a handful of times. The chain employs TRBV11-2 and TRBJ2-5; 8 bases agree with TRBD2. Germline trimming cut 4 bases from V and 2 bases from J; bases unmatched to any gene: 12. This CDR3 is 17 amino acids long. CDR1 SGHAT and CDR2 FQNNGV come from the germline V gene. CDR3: CASSSGGGSPPQETQYF. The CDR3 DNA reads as TGTGCCAGCAGCTCCGGGGGGGGCAGCCCCCCACAAGAGACCCAGTACTTC.

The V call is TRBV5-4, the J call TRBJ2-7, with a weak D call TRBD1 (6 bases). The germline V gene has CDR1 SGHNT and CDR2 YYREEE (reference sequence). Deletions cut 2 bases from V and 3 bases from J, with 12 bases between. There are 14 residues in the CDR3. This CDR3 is CASSFGQQYYEQYV. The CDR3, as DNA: TGTGCCAGCAGCTTCGGACAGCAGTACTACGAGCAGTACGTC.

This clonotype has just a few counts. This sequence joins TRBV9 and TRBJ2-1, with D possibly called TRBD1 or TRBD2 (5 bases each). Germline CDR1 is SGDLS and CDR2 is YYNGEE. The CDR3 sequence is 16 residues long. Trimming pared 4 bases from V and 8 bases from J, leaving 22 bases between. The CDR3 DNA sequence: TGTGCCAGCAGCATCAAGGGGACCACCCCCTTGGATGAGCAGTTCTTC. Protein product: CASSIKGTTPLDEQFF.

Here the CDR3 reads CASGLVLTGRETQYF. As DNA, the CDR3 is TGTGCTAGTGGTTTGGTACTGACAGGGCGGGAGACCCAGTACTTC. This chain uses TRBV12-5 with TRBJ2-5; TRBD1 agrees at 7 bases. The CDR3 runs 15 residues. V shed 0 bases, J shed 5 bases, and the junction held 6 bases outside the gene matches. Per the germline V gene, CDR1 is LGHNT and CDR2 is FRNRAP.

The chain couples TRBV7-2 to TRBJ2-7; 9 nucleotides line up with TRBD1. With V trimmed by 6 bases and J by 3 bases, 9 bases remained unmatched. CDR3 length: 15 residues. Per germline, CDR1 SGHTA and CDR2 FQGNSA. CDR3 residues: CASRDPGQGVYEQYF. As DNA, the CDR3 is TGTGCCAGCAGGGATCCGGGACAGGGAGTCTACGAGCAGTACTTC.

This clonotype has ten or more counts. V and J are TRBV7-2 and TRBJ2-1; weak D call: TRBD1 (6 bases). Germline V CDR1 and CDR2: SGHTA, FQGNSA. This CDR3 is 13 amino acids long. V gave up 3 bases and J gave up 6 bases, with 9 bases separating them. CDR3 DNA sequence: TGTGCCAGCAGCTTCGGCAGGGGCAATGAGCAGTTCTTC. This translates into CASSFGRGNEQFF.

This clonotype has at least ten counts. This CDR3 is CASSMTGWLSEAFF. CDR3 bases: TGTGCCAGCTCGATGACAGGGTGGTTATCTGAAGCTTTCTTT. J is TRBJ1-1 and V is TRBV12-3 or TRBV12-4; 7 bases map to TRBD1. The V and J ends lost 8 bases and 6 bases, in that order; junction bases with no gene match: 12. The CDR3 is 14 residues long.

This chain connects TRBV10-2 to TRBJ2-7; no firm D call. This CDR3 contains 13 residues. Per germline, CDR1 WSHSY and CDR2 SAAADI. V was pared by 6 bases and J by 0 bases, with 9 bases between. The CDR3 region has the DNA TGCGCCAGCAGCTCCGCTGACTCCTACGAGCAGTACGTC. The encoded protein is CASSSADSYEQYV.

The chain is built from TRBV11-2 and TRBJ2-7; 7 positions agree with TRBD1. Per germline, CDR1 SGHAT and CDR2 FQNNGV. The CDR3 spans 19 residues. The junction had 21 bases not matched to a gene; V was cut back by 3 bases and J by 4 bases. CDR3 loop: CASSLVTGFEAVEGYEQYV. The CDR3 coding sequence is TGTGCCAGCAGCTTGGTGACAGGGTTCGAGGCGGTGGAAGGGTACGAGCAGTACGTC.

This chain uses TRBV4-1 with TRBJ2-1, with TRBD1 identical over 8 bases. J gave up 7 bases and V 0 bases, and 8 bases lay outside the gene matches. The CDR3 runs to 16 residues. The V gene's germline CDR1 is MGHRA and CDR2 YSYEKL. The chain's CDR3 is CASSQDSQGARNEQFF. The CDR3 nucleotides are TGCGCCAGCAGCCAAGATTCCCAGGGGGCGCGAAATGAGCAGTTCTTC.

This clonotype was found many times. This CDR3 reads CASSWGGEAFF. The CDR3 DNA follows: TGTGCCAGCAGTTGGGGGGGTGAAGCTTTCTTT. The gene calls are TRBV5-6 and TRBJ1-1; D possibly corresponds to TRBD1 (5 bases). Trimming took off 5 bases at V and 7 bases at J, with 9 bases between the two ends. The germline V gene has CDR1 SGHDT and CDR2 YYEEEE. This CDR3 is built from 11 residues. Based on the CDR3 plus reference TRBV5-6 and TRBJ1-1, the full variable domain is DAGVTQSPTHLIKTRGQQVTLRCSPKSGHDTVSWYQQALGQGPQFIFQYYEEEERQRGNFPDRFSGHQFPNYSSELNVNALLLGDSALYLCASSWGGEAFFGQGTRLTVV.

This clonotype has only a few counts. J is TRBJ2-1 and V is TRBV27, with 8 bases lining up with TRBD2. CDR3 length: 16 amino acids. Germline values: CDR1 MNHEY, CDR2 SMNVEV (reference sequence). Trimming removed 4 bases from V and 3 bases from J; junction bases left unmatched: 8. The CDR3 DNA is TGTGCCAGCAGTTGGGCAGCGGGGGATCGCTACAATGAGCAGTTCTTC. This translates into CASSWAAGDRYNEQFF.

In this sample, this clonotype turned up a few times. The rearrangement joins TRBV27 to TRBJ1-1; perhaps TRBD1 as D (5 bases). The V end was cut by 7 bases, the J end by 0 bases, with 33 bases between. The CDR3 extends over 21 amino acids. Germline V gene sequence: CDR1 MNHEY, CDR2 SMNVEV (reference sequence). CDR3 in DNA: TGTGCCAGCATGGGCTGGAATGACCAGGGTGAAGACTACCACATGAACACTGAAGCTTTCTTT. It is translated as CASMGWNDQGEDYHMNTEAFF.

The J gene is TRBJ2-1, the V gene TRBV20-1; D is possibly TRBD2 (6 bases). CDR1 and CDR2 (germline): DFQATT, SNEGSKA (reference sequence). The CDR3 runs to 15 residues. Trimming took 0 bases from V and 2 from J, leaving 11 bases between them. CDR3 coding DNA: TGCAGTGCTAGAGATCGTTGGGAGGCCTACAATGAGCAGTTCTTC. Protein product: CSARDRWEAYNEQFF.

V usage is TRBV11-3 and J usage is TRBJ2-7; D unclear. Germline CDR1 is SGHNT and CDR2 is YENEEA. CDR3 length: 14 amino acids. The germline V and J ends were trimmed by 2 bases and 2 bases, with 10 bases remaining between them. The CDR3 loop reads CASSLTGAAYEQYF. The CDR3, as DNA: TGTGCCAGCAGCTTAACCGGCGCCGCCTACGAGCAGTACTTC.

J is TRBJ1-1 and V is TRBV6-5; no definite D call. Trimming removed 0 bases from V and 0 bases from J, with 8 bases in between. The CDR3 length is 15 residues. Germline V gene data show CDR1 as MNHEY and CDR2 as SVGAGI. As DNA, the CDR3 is TGTGCCAGCAGTTACTCCAAGACCCTGAACACTGAAGCTTTCTTT. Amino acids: CASSYSKTLNTEAFF.

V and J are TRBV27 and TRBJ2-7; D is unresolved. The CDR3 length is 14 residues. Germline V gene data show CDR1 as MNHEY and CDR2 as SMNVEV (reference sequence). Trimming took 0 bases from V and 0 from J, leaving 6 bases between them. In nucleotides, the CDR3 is TGTGCCAGCAGTTTATCGATGGACTCCTACGAGCAGTACTTC. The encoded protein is CASSLSMDSYEQYF.